This T cell receptor (beta chain) was sequenced during a study of T cell responses to AZD1222 COVID-19 vaccine. General study results and limits: Recipients of two AZD1222 doses showed rising Spike-specific TCR breadth and depth. Only five or six AZD1222 recipients were seropositive at baseline.

The repertoire was sequenced with immunoSEQ multiplex PCR; TCRdb's copy has only in-frame clones and lacks some. The data hold roughly 58,000 clones, with roughly 89% observed a single time. CDR1 and CDR2 from the germline V gene are SEHNR and FQNEAQ (reference sequence). Trimming pared 1 base from V and 7 bases from J, leaving 11 bases between. CDR3 size: 14 residues. A note on this clone: No antigen is known for it.

This chain links TRBV7-9 with TRBJ1-5, with D maybe TRBD1 (5 bases). Sequencing was performed on peripheral blood, taken 28 days after the second AZD1222 dose. This receptor was taken from an adult who received the AZD1222 COVID-19 vaccine. The CDR3 sequence is CASSLGGVGQPQHF. Here the CDR3 DNA reads TGTGCCAGCAGCTTAGGAGGGGTTGGACAGCCCCAGCATTTT.